What follows are 8 T cell receptor beta chains derived from one specimen sequenced in a study of T cell responses to AZD1222 COVID-19 vaccine. Sequencing used immunoSEQ multiplex PCR; TCRdb keeps in-frame clones, though not all of them. The profile covers 85,000 to 90,000 clones, with around 90% appearing a single time and 3% taken by the ten largest. Sequenced material: peripheral blood, taken on day 0 of AZD1222 vaccination. All receptors come from an adult in good health.

This clone was seen only once. The chain joins TRBV25-1 to TRBJ1-6; D might be TRBD1 (6 bases). Trimming cost V 2 bases and J 9 bases, with 14 bases left between them. The CDR3 loop spans 15 amino acids. Germline lookup yields CDR1 MGHDK and CDR2 SYGVNS. For the CDR3, the DNA is TGTGCCAGCAGTGAAATAGGCAGGGGAGGTTCACCCCTCCACTTT. Its translation: CASSEIGRGGSPLHF.

The CDR3 DNA reads as TGTGCCAGCAGAGGGGGGACAGCCGAAATTAATGGCTACACCTTC. It yields the protein CASRGGTAEINGYTF. The chain joins TRBV2 to TRBJ1-2; 7 bases match TRBD1. Looked up from germline, CDR1 is SNHLY and CDR2 is FYNNEI. CDR3 length: 15 amino acids. V gave up 6 bases and J gave up 6 bases; unmatched junction bases: 13.

The rearrangement uses TRBV19 and TRBJ1-5, with D possibly matching TRBD1 (5 bases). Germline assignment: CDR1 LNHDA and CDR2 SQIVND (reference sequence). The CDR3 runs 17 residues. The V end lost 2 bases, the J end lost 0 bases, and 14 bases lay between the germline ends. CDR3: CASSIWAGRDSNQPQHF. The CDR3 coding sequence is TGTGCCAGTAGTATATGGGCGGGCAGGGATAGCAATCAGCCCCAGCATTTT.

The chain has TRBV30 and TRBJ1-6; D gene ambiguous. The length of the CDR3 is 13 residues. The ends were cut back, 4 bases at V and 4 bases at J, with 8 bases in the middle. CDR1 GTSNPN and CDR2 SVGIG come from the germline V gene (reference sequence). The CDR3 DNA follows: TGTGCCTGGACCGGGAGATATAATTCACCCCTCCACTTT. It specifies CAWTGRYNSPLHF.

The J gene is TRBJ2-1, the V gene TRBV19; tentatively, D is TRBD1 (6 bases). CDR1 is LNHDA, CDR2 SQIVND, per germline (reference sequence). The length of the CDR3 is 16 residues. Trimming took off 8 bases at V and 8 bases at J, with 25 bases between the two ends. The CDR3 here is CASSSAQGSGVDEQFF. The DNA of the CDR3 is TGTGCCAGTTCTTCGGCCCAGGGGTCGGGCGTGGATGAGCAGTTCTTC.

This chain joins TRBV5-1 and TRBJ2-2; D ambiguous. Germline CDR1 SGHRS, CDR2 YFSETQ. This CDR3 comprises 14 residues. The V end lost 0 bases, the J end lost 6 bases, and 9 bases lay between the germline ends. The CDR3 nucleotides read TGCGCCAGCAGCTTGGCTAGTGGGCCCGGGGAGCTGTTTTTT. Translated: CASSLASGPGELFF.

This clone was found a few times. V gene TRBV28 combines with J gene TRBJ2-7, with TRBD1 matching 9 bases. J was trimmed by 4 bases and V by 6 bases; bases with no gene match: 19. Germline V CDR1 and CDR2: MDHEN, SYDVKM. This CDR3 spans 18 amino acids. The CDR3 DNA is TGTGCCAGCAGGATCAACTCCGTTCCGGGACAGGGTGCGTACGAGCAGTACTTC. This encodes CASRINSVPGQGAYEQYF.

The chain combines TRBV10-1 with TRBJ1-2; D gene unclear. This CDR3 contains 13 residues. Trimming left V 3 bases short and J 5 bases short, with 10 bases between. Germline V gives CDR1 WNHNN, CDR2 SYGVQD (reference sequence). CDR3 sequence: CASSDRFDYGYTF. CDR3 DNA: TGCGCCAGCAGTGACAGGTTCGATTATGGCTACACCTTC.